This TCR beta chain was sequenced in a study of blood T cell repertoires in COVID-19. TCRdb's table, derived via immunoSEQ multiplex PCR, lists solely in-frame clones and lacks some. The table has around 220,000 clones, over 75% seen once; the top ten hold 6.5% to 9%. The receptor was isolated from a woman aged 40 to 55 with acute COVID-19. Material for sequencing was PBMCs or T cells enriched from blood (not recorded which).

As DNA, the CDR3 is TGTGCCAGCAGCAGAGGAGGGGTGAATGAAAAACTGTTTTTT. Translated: CASSRGGVNEKLFF. The chain is built from TRBV9 and TRBJ1-4; possible D gene TRBD1, 5 bases. This CDR3 spans 14 amino acids. Germline V gene data show CDR1 as SGDLS and CDR2 as YYNGEE. Trimming left V 4 bases short and J 5 bases short, with 12 bases between. Together with reference TRBV9 and TRBJ1-4, the CDR3 gives the full variable domain: DSGVTQTPKHLITATGQRVTLRCSPRSGDLSVYWYQQSLDQGLQFLIQYYNGEERAKGNILERFSAQQFPDLHSELNLSSLELGDSALYFCASSRGGVNEKLFFGSGTQLSVL.